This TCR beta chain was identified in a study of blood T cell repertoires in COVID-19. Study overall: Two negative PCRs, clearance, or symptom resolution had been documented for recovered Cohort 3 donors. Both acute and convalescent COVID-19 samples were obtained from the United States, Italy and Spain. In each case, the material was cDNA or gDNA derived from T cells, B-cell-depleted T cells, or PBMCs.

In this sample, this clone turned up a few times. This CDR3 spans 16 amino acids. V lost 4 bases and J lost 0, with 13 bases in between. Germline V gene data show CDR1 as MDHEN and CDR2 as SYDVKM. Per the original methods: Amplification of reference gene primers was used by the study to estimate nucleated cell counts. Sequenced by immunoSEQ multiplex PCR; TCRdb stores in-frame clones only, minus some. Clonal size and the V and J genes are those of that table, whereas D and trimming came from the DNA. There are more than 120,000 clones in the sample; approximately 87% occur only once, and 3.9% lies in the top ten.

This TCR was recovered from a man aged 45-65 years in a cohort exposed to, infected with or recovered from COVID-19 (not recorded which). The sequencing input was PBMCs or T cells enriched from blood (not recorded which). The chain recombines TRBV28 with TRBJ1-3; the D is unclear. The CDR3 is CASSSARLSSGNTIYF. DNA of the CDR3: TGTGCCAGCAGTTCGGCCAGACTTAGCTCTGGAAACACCATATATTTT.